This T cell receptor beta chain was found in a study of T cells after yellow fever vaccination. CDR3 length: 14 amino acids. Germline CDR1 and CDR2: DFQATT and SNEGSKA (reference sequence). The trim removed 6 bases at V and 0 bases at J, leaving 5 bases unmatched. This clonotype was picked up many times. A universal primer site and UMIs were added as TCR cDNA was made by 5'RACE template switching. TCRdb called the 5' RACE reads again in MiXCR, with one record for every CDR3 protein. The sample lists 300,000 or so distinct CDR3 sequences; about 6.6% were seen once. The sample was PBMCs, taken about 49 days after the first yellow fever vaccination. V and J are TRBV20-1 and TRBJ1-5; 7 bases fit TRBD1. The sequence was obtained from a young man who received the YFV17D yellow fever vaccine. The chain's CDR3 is CSAKQGNSNQPQHF. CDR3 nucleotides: TGCAGTGCAAAACAGGGGAATAGCAATCAGCCCCAGCATTTT.